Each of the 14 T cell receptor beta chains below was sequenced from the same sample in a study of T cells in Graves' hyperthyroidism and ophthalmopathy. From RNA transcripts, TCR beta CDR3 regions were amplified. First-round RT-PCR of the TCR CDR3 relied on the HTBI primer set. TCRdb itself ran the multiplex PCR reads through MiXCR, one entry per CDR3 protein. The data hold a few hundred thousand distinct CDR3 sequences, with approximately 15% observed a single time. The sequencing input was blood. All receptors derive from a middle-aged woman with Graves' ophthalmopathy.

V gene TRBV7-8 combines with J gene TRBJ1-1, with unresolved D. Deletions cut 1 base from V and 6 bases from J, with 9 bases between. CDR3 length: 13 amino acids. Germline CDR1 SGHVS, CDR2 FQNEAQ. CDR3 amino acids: CASSLVGGPEAFF. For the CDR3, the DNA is TGTGCCAGCAGCTTAGTTGGAGGGCCTGAAGCTTTCTTT.

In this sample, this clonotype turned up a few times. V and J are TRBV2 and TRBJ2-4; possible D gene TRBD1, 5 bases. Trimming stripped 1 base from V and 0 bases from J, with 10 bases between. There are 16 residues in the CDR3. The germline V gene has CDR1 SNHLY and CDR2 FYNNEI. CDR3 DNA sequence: TGTGCCAGCAGTGAAGAGACTGGGGCAGCCAAAAACATTCAGTACTTC. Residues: CASSEETGAAKNIQYF.

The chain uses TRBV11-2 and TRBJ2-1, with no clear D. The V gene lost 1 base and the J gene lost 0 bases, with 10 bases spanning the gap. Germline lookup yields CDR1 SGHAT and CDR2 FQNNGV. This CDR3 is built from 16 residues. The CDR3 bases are TGTGCCAGCAGCTTAGCCGGTCAGATCTCCTACAATGAGCAGTTCTTC. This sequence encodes CASSLAGQISYNEQFF.

The chain's CDR3 is CASSQPGLAGTNTGELFF. The CDR3, as DNA: TGTGCCAGCAGCCAACCGGGACTAGCGGGGACGAACACCGGGGAGCTGTTTTTT. The chain carries TRBV7-9 and TRBJ2-2; 13 positions agree with TRBD2. The germline CDR1 and CDR2 sequences are SEHNR and FQNEAQ (reference sequence). This CDR3 is 18 amino acids long. The V gene end was trimmed by 5 bases and the J gene end by 0 bases; junction bases not matched to a gene: 6. Together with reference TRBV7-9 and TRBJ2-2, the CDR3 gives the full variable domain: DTGVSQNPRHKITKRGQNVTFRCDPISEHNRLYWYRQTLGQGPEFLTYFQNEAQLEKSRLLSDRFSAERPKGSFSTLEIQRTEQGDSAMYLCASSQPGLAGTNTGELFFGEGSRLTVL.

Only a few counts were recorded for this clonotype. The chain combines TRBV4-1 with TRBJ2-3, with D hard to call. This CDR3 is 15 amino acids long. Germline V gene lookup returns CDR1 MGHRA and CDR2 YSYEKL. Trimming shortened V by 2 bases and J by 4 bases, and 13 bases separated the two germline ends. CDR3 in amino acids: CASSQLAGQSDTQYF. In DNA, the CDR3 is TGCGCCAGCAGCCAACTCGCAGGCCAATCAGATACGCAGTATTTT.

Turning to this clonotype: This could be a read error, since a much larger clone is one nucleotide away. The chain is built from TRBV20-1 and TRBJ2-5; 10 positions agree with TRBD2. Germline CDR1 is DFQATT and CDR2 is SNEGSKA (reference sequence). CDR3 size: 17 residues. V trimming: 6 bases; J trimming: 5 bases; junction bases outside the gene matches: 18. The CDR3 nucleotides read TGCAGTGCCGACGATAGCGGGGGGCAATGGGGACGGGAGACCCAGTACTTC. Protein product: CSADDSGGQWGRETQYF.

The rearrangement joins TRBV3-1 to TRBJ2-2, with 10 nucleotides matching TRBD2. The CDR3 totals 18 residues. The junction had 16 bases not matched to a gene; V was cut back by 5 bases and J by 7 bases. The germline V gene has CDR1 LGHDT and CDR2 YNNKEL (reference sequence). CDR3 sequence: CASSDSRLAGDYGGELFF. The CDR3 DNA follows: TGTGCCAGCAGCGACAGCAGGCTAGCGGGAGACTATGGCGGGGAGCTGTTTTTT.

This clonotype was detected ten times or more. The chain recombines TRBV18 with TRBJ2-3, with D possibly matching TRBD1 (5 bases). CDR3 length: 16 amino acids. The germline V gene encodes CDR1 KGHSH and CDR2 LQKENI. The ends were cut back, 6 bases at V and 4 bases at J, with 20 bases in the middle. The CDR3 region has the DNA TGTGCCAGCTCCGCCCGTTTGGCAGGGAAGTCAGATACGCAGTATTTT. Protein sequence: CASSARLAGKSDTQYF.

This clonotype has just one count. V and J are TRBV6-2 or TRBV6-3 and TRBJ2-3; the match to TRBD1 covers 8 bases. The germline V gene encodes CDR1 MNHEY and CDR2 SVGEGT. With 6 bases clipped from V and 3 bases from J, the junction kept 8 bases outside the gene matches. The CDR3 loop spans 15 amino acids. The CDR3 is CASRPSGGWTDTQYF. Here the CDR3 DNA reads TGTGCCAGCAGACCCTCAGGGGGCTGGACAGATACGCAGTATTTT.

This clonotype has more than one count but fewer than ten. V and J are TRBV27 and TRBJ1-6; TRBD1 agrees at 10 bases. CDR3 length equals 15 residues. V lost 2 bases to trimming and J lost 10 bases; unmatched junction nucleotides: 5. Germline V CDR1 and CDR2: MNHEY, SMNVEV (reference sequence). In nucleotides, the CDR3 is TGTGCCAGCAGTTTACGGCCGGGACAGGGGTCACCCCTCCACTTT. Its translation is CASSLRPGQGSPLHF.

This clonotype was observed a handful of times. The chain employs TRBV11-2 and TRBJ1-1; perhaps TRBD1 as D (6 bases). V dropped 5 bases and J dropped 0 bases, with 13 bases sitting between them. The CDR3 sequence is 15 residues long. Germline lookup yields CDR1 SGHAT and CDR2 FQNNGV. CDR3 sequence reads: CASSPQGNLNTEAFF. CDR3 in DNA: TGTGCCAGCAGCCCACAGGGTAACCTGAACACTGAAGCTTTCTTT. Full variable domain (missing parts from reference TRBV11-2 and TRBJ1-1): EAGVAQSPRYKIIEKRQSVAFWCNPISGHATLYWYQQILGQGPKLLIQFQNNGVVDDSQLPKDRFSAERLKGVDSTLKIQPAKLEDSAVYLCASSPQGNLNTEAFFGQGTRLTVV.

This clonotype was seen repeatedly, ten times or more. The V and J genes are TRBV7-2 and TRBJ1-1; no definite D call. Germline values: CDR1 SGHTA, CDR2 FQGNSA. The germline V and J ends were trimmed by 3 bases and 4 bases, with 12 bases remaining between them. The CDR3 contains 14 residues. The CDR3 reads CASSFRPGGTEAFF. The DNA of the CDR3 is TGTGCCAGCAGCTTCCGGCCCGGCGGCACTGAAGCTTTCTTT.

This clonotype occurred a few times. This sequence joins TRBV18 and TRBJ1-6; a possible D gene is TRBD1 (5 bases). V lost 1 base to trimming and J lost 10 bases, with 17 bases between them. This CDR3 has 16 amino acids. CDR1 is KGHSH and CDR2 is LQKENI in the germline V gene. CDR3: CASSPQAGDSRSPLHF. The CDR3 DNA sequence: TGTGCCAGCTCACCACAGGCTGGGGACTCGCGGTCACCCCTCCACTTT. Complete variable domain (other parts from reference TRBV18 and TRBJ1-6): NAGVMQNPRHLVRRRGQEARLRCSPMKGHSHVYWYRQLPEEGLKFMVYLQKENIIDESGMPKERFSAEFPKEGPSILRIQQVVRGDSAAYFCASSPQAGDSRSPLHFGNGTRLTVT.

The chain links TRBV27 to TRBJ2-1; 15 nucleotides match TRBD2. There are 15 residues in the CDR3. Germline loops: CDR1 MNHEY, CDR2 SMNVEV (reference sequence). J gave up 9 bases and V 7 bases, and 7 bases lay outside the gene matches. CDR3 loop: CASTWTSGGVGEQFF. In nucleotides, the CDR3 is TGTGCCAGCACTTGGACTAGCGGGGGGGTCGGTGAGCAGTTCTTC.